The sequence of this T cell receptor (beta chain) was determined in a study of T cell changes during pregnancy in multiple sclerosis. Libraries were prepared by immunoSEQ multiplex PCR; TCRdb keeps only in-frame clonotypes and omits some of them. The sample contains tens of thousands of clones, approximately 88% of which appear only once. The trim removed 7 bases at V and 6 bases at J, leaving 5 bases unmatched. CDR1 SQVTM and CDR2 ANQGSEA come from the germline V gene. The CDR3 covers 11 residues. This TCR derives from a female donor with multiple sclerosis, enrolled in a pregnancy study. This chain links TRBV29-1 with TRBJ1-2; TRBD1 matches 7 bases. The source material was peripheral blood, sampled in the first trimester of pregnancy. CDR3 amino acids: CSGATGDGYTF. In nucleotides, the CDR3 is TGCAGCGGGGCCACAGGGGATGGCTACACCTTC.